The T cell receptor beta chain described here comes from a study of regulatory T cells in long-lasting Graves disease. About the study: It was over 5 years of antithyroid drugs, with positive TSH receptor antibodies, that meant persistent Graves' disease.

Arm-PCR of CDR3 regions and iRepertoire HTBI primers were used to build TCR beta libraries. MiXCR, run by TCRdb on the multiplex PCR reads, gives a single entry per CDR3 protein. The table shows 700,000 or so distinct CDR3 sequences, with about 32% occurring only once. A remark on this clonotype: One junction end disagrees with the germline gene, perhaps due to a read error.

The CDR3 length is 12 residues. CDR1 is SGHTA, CDR2 FQGNSA, per germline. This sample's time point: persistent/refractory GD, antithyroid drugs over 5 years with positive TRAb. PBMC RNA served as the TCR library source. This material consisted of peripheral blood mononuclear cells (PBMCs), taken when the disease was refractory, from a patient treated with antithyroid drugs. The chain uses TRBV7-2 and TRBJ2-7; D not certain. The source of this sequence is a female donor with Graves disease. The CDR3 is CANSPPGYEQYF. The CDR3 nucleotides are TGTGCCAACAGCCCCCCCGGATACGAGCAGTACTTC.